The 29 T cell receptor beta chains presented below share a single source sample, sequenced in a study of patients and donors after allogeneic stem cell transplantation. A single record per CDR3 protein comes from TCRdb applying MiXCR to the RT-PCR reads. Here the sample spans about 96,000 distinct CDR3 sequences, under 50% being singletons. The sample was blood, either unsorted or a sorted T cell fraction (not recorded which). The receptors come from a human donor who was either an allogeneic HSCT recipient or a stem cell or donor lymphocyte infusion donor (not recorded which). It is not recorded whose cells these are; they may come from a transplant donor.

This clonotype was detected a few times. In nucleotides, the CDR3 is TGTGCCAGCAGTCGTAGATTAGGGGCCAACGTCCTGACTTTC. Translation: CASSRRLGANVLTF. V is TRBV9 and J is TRBJ2-6, with no clear D. Germline V lookup: CDR1 SGDLS, CDR2 YYNGEE. V lost 5 bases, J lost 4 bases, and 10 bases lay in between. The CDR3 loop spans 14 amino acids.

The chain employs TRBV12-3 or TRBV12-4 and TRBJ1-4; no clear D. Deletions cut 6 bases from V and 11 bases from J, with 19 bases between. CDR3 length: 14 residues. CDR3 loop: CASRVNDLASKLFF. DNA for the CDR3: TGTGCCAGCAGGGTGAACGACCTCGCCTCTAAACTGTTTTTT.

This clonotype was counted a few times. The rearrangement joins TRBV3-1 to TRBJ1-2; 7 bases line up with TRBD1. Germline CDR1 LGHDT, CDR2 YNNKEL (reference sequence). This CDR3 has 16 amino acids. Trimming removed 1 base from V and 5 bases from J; junction bases left unmatched: 10. The CDR3 coding sequence is TGTGCCAGCAGCCAAGTTGGATACAGGACAGGATATGGCTACACCTTC. Its protein product is CASSQVGYRTGYGYTF.

In its sample, this clonotype was seen a few times. The CDR3 sequence: CASSSAGTPSNDEKLFF. CDR3 coding DNA: TGTGCCAGCAGCTCCGCCGGGACACCATCAAACGATGAAAAACTGTTTTTT. The gene calls are TRBV7-9 and TRBJ1-4, with TRBD1 as a possible D gene (6 bases). Germline V gene data show CDR1 as SEHNR and CDR2 as FQNEAQ (reference sequence). Trimming removed 4 bases at V and 6 bases at J, with 21 bases between. CDR3 length equals 17 residues.

This clonotype was recorded only once. V and J are TRBV12-3 or TRBV12-4 and TRBJ2-3, with D maybe TRBD2 (5 bases). The CDR3 covers 15 residues. V was shortened by 2 bases and J by 3 bases, with 12 bases between the two germline ends. The CDR3 is CASSLNSARTDTQYF. Written as DNA, the CDR3 is TGTGCCAGCAGTTTAAATAGCGCCCGAACAGATACGCAGTATTTT.

The chain recombines TRBV6-2 or TRBV6-3 with TRBJ1-1; D remains unclear. The V end lost 7 bases, the J end lost 8 bases, and 20 bases lay between the germline ends. The CDR3 contains 14 residues. CDR1 is MNHEY, CDR2 SVGEGT, per germline. CDR3 DNA: TGTGCCAGCAAGCAAGGCATAACACCAGGCGAAGCTTTCTTT. Encoded protein: CASKQGITPGEAFF.

This clonotype was observed a few times. The rearrangement uses TRBV6-5 and TRBJ1-1, with D hard to call. CDR3 length: 15 residues. The germline V and J ends were trimmed by 2 bases and 4 bases, with 14 bases remaining between them. Germline loops: CDR1 MNHEY, CDR2 SVGAGI. CDR3 DNA: TGTGCCAGCAGTTACGAAGGCAGGTTGGGCACTGAAGCTTTCTTT. This translates into CASSYEGRLGTEAFF.

The chain joins TRBV24-1 to TRBJ1-4; 9 nucleotides agree with TRBD1. The length of the CDR3 is 14 residues. Losses at the gene ends were 10 bases for V and 8 bases for J; bases not matched to a gene: 10. Looked up from germline, CDR1 is KGHDR and CDR2 is SFDVKD. In DNA, the CDR3 is TGTGCCACACGACAGGGGGGATGTCAAGAAAAACTGTTTTTT. Translating it yields CATRQGGCQEKLFF.

The chain carries TRBV27 and TRBJ2-5, with D perhaps TRBD1 (6 bases). The CDR3 has 13 residues. Germline CDR1 is MNHEY and CDR2 is SMNVEV (reference sequence). V gave up 3 bases and J gave up 4 bases, with 9 bases separating them. The CDR3 sequence is CASSFEGGETQYF. CDR3 coding DNA: TGTGCCAGCAGTTTCGAAGGGGGAGAGACCCAGTACTTC.

The chain recombines TRBV29-1 with TRBJ1-2, with 7 bases fitting TRBD1. This CDR3 has 15 amino acids. V lost 1 base to trimming and J lost 5 bases; unmatched junction nucleotides: 10. Looked up from germline, CDR1 is SQVTM and CDR2 is ANQGSEA. CDR3 sequence: CSVEVGRGRGYGYTF. The CDR3 region has the DNA TGCAGCGTTGAAGTTGGGAGGGGGCGCGGGTATGGCTACACCTTC.

This clonotype was counted only a few times. The V and J genes are TRBV5-6 and TRBJ1-2; D unresolved. Trimming pared 4 bases from V and 4 bases from J, leaving 17 bases between. CDR1 SGHDT and CDR2 YYEEEE come from the germline V gene. The CDR3 is 15 amino acids. CDR3 DNA: TGTGCCAGCAGCACCTATCGGGTTCTGGTCTATGGCTACACCTTC. Its protein is CASSTYRVLVYGYTF.

The chain employs TRBV19 and TRBJ1-1, with 10 positions matching TRBD1. The germline V gene encodes CDR1 LNHDA and CDR2 SQIVND (reference sequence). The junction had 5 bases not matched to a gene; V was cut back by 3 bases and J by 4 bases. There are 15 residues in the CDR3. CDR3 loop: CASSMRTGGFTEAFF. DNA of the CDR3: TGTGCCAGTAGTATGCGGACAGGGGGGTTCACTGAAGCTTTCTTT.

V is TRBV7-2 and J is TRBJ1-1; possibly TRBD1 for D (5 bases). The CDR3 has 17 residues. The V end was cut by 0 bases, the J end by 0 bases, with 14 bases between. Germline V gene data show CDR1 as SGHTA and CDR2 as FQGNSA. CDR3 loop: CASSLARVPYMNTEAFF. The CDR3, as DNA: TGTGCCAGCAGCTTAGCCAGGGTGCCTTACATGAACACTGAAGCTTTCTTT.

The V gene is TRBV29-1, the J gene TRBJ2-1; D is unresolved. CDR1 and CDR2 from the germline V gene are SQVTM and ANQGSEA. The CDR3 has 15 residues. V gave up 7 bases and J gave up 0 bases, with 16 bases separating them. CDR3 protein: CSAIRTTSSYNEQFF. CDR3 bases: TGCAGCGCTATCCGGACCACGAGCTCCTACAATGAGCAGTTCTTC.

The V and J genes are TRBV27 and TRBJ2-3; perhaps TRBD1 as D (7 bases). Germline CDR1 and CDR2: MNHEY and SMNVEV (reference sequence). This CDR3 comprises 14 residues. Trimming removed 6 bases from V and 8 bases from J, with 18 bases in between. CDR3 in DNA: TGTGCCAGCAGGGTCCAGGGGGGAGGCCCTACGCAGTATTTT. It specifies CASRVQGGGPTQYF.

The chain couples TRBV7-8 to TRBJ1-5, with no clear D. This CDR3 comprises 13 residues. V lost 3 bases and J lost 1, with 4 bases in between. Germline assignment: CDR1 SGHVS and CDR2 FQNEAQ. The CDR3 region is CASSFTSNQPQHF. The CDR3 DNA sequence: TGTGCCAGCAGCTTTACAAGCAATCAGCCCCAGCATTTT.

The rearrangement joins TRBV5-1 to TRBJ2-1, with D perhaps TRBD2 (6 bases). The CDR3 totals 14 residues. The V and J ends lost 1 base and 7 bases respectively, with 12 bases between them. Germline V lookup: CDR1 SGHRS, CDR2 YFSETQ. CDR3 nucleotides: TGCGCCAGCAGCTTGTCCGGGGGTCTAAATGAGCAGTTCTTC. Amino acid sequence: CASSLSGGLNEQFF. The whole variable domain, remainder taken from reference TRBV5-1 and TRBJ2-1, is KAGVTQTPRYLIKTRGQQVTLSCSPISGHRSVSWYQQTPGQGLQFLFEYFSETQRNKGNFPGRFSGRQFSNSRSEMNVSTLELGDSALYLCASSLSGGLNEQFFGPGTRLTVL.

The V gene is TRBV6-5, the J gene TRBJ1-4; D gene ambiguous. The CDR3 consists of 16 residues. The V gene lost 1 base and the J gene lost 0 bases, with 9 bases spanning the gap. From germline, CDR1 is MNHEY and CDR2 SVGAGI. DNA of the CDR3: TGTGCCAGCAGTTACTTGCCCTTTGCAACTAATGAAAAACTGTTTTTT. This sequence encodes CASSYLPFATNEKLFF.

The V and J genes are TRBV27 and TRBJ2-1; TRBD2 might be the D (5 bases). The CDR3 is made up of 16 amino acids. Trimming took 11 bases from V and 6 from J, leaving 26 bases between them. Germline CDR1 MNHEY, CDR2 SMNVEV (reference sequence). The CDR3 here is CASQTVSAGRRNEQFF. CDR3 nucleotides: TGTGCCTCCCAAACGGTATCGGCGGGCAGACGCAATGAGCAGTTCTTC.

The table lists this clonotype with a few counts. The rearrangement uses TRBV6-5 and TRBJ1-1; D perhaps matches TRBD1 (5 bases). CDR1 and CDR2 from the germline V gene are MNHEY and SVGAGI. This CDR3 has 13 residues. V lost 6 bases and J lost 0, with 8 bases in between. The CDR3 DNA reads as TGTGCCAGCAGCATGACAGTGAACACTGAAGCTTTCTTT. Translating gives CASSMTVNTEAFF.

The chain uses TRBV13 and TRBJ2-7; no definite D call. This CDR3 has 12 amino acids. CDR1 PRHDT and CDR2 FYEKMQ come from the germline V gene (reference sequence). Trimming pared 4 bases from V and 0 bases from J, leaving 4 bases between. The CDR3 DNA reads as TGTGCCAGCAGCTCCGCCTCCTACGAGCAGTACTTC. Translation: CASSSASYEQYF.

In this sample, this clonotype turned up many times. The J gene is TRBJ1-3, the V gene TRBV12-3 or TRBV12-4; no firm D call. V dropped 4 bases and J dropped 0 bases, with 7 bases sitting between them. CDR3 length: 14 amino acids. The CDR3 reads CASSYTGSGNTIYF. CDR3 DNA sequence: TGTGCCAGCAGTTACACTGGCTCTGGAAACACCATATATTTT.

This clonotype came up a few times. The rearrangement uses TRBV27 and TRBJ1-2; no reliable D call. Deletions cut 5 bases from V and 1 base from J, with 17 bases between. Germline V gene sequence: CDR1 MNHEY, CDR2 SMNVEV (reference sequence). The CDR3 has 16 residues. Written as DNA, the CDR3 is TGTGCCAGCAGTCCTTGGACGGCTCCTTTTAACTATGGCTACACCTTC. Its translation: CASSPWTAPFNYGYTF.

This clonotype has only a few counts. This chain connects TRBV4-2 to TRBJ1-3; tentatively, D is TRBD1 (5 bases). Trimming took 6 bases from V and 0 from J, leaving 12 bases between them. CDR3 length: 15 amino acids. Looked up from germline, CDR1 is LGHNA and CDR2 is YNFKEQ. As DNA, the CDR3 is TGTGCCAGCAGTGTACAGGAGCTCTCTGGAAACACCATATATTTT. Protein product: CASSVQELSGNTIYF.

This clonotype has a handful of counts. The chain couples TRBV29-1 to TRBJ1-1; TRBD1 matches at 7 bases. CDR1 and CDR2 (germline): SQVTM, ANQGSEA. The CDR3 has 12 amino acids. Trimming took 7 bases from V and 4 from J; bases not matched to a gene: 6. CDR3: CSADKGATEAFF. CDR3 nucleotide sequence: TGCAGCGCTGACAAGGGGGCCACTGAAGCTTTCTTT.

This rearrangement joins TRBV7-8 to TRBJ1-1, with D maybe TRBD1 (5 bases). V lost 11 bases and J lost 0, with 19 bases in between. The CDR3 is made up of 15 amino acids. Germline assignment: CDR1 SGHVS and CDR2 FQNEAQ. The CDR3 loop is CAASPPQDLNTEAFF. CDR3 DNA sequence: TGTGCCGCCTCCCCCCCACAGGATCTGAACACTGAAGCTTTCTTT.

The V and J genes are TRBV27 and TRBJ2-1; 10 nucleotides line up with TRBD2. The CDR3 has 14 amino acids. After removal of 3 bases from V and 10 bases from J, the junction contained 6 bases not matched to a gene. Looked up from germline, CDR1 is MNHEY and CDR2 is SMNVEV (reference sequence). The CDR3 here is CASSFPSGRGEQFF. CDR3 coding DNA: TGTGCCAGCAGTTTCCCTAGCGGGAGAGGGGAGCAGTTCTTC.

This chain links TRBV5-1 with TRBJ1-1; weak D call: TRBD1 (5 bases). Germline V gives CDR1 SGHRS, CDR2 YFSETQ. This CDR3 is 14 amino acids long. Trimming shortened V by 0 bases and J by 5 bases, and 11 bases separated the two germline ends. The CDR3 region has the DNA TGCGCCAGCAGCTTGGAAGTGGGGGGAACTGAAGCTTTCTTT. Residues: CASSLEVGGTEAFF.

V gene TRBV15 combines with J gene TRBJ1-2, with D possibly being TRBD1 (5 bases). The V gene's germline CDR1 is LNHNV and CDR2 YYDKDF (reference sequence). V lost 4 bases and J lost 6, with 12 bases in between. CDR3 size: 13 residues. Here the CDR3 reads CATSTGLGNGYTF. CDR3 coding DNA: TGTGCCACCAGCACAGGGTTAGGGAATGGCTACACCTTC.